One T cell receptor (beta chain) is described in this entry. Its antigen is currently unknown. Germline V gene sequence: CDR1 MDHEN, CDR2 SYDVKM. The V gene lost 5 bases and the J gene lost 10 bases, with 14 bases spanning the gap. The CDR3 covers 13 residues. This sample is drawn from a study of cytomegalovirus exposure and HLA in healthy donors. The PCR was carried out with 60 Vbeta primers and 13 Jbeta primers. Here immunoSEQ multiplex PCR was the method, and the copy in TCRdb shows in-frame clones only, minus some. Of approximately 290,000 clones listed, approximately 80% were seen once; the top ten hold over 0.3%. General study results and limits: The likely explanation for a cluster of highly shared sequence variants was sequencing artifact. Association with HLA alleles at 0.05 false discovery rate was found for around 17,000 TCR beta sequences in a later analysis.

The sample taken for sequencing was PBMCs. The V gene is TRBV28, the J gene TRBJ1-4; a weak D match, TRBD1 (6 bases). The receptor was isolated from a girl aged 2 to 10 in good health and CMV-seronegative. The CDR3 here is CASSNQGIGKLFF. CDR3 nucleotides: TGTGCCAGCAGTAACCAGGGGATCGGAAAACTGTTTTTT.